This passage covers 11 T cell receptor beta chains from one sample sequenced in a study of blood T cell repertoires in COVID-19. Here immunoSEQ multiplex PCR was the method, and the copy in TCRdb shows in-frame clones only, minus some. The table records about 280,000 clones, 80% to 90% of them present only once. The sequenced sample was peripheral blood. The receptors stem from a woman between 65 and 79 years old with acute or convalescent COVID-19.

The chain links TRBV3-1 (or the pseudogene TRBV3-2) to TRBJ2-1; D remains unclear. CDR1 LGHDT and CDR2 YNNKEL come from the germline V gene (reference sequence). The CDR3 extends over 13 amino acids. V was pared by 4 bases and J by 12 bases, with 16 bases between. CDR3 nucleotide sequence: TGTGCCAGCAGCCCACTCCCTTCCCGTGCGCAGTTCTTC. It yields the protein CASSPLPSRAQFF.

The chain has TRBV10-3 and TRBJ2-5; 10 bases fit TRBD2. Germline V gene lookup returns CDR1 ENHRY and CDR2 SYGVKD. The CDR3 totals 15 residues. The trim removed 6 bases at V and 4 bases at J, leaving 8 bases unmatched. The DNA of the CDR3 is TGTGCCATCAGCGCGGGACTAGCGTTTCGAGAGACCCAGTACTTC. Its protein product is CAISAGLAFRETQYF.

Note on this clone: Other DNA sequences within the sample encode an identical CDR3. The rearrangement links TRBV5-1 to TRBJ2-7; tentatively, D is TRBD1 (5 bases). Germline CDR1 SGHRS, CDR2 YFSETQ. The V end lost 3 bases, the J end lost 4 bases, and 8 bases lay between the germline ends. This CDR3 region has 12 residues. The CDR3 loop reads CASSSQGYEQYF. The CDR3 DNA is TGCGCCAGCAGCTCCCAGGGTTACGAGCAGTACTTC.

This clone has a single count. This chain joins TRBV3-1 (or the pseudogene TRBV3-2) and TRBJ1-2; D is unclear. From germline, CDR1 is LGHDT and CDR2 YNNKEL (reference sequence). The germline V and J ends were trimmed by 0 bases and 7 bases, with 9 bases remaining between them. This CDR3 is built from 13 residues. The CDR3 protein is CASSQERRGGYTF. Here the CDR3 DNA reads TGTGCCAGCAGCCAAGAGAGGCGAGGTGGCTACACCTTC.

The gene calls are TRBV2 and TRBJ1-1; no definite D call. The CDR3 is 12 residues long. Germline CDR1 and CDR2: SNHLY and FYNNEI. V lost 3 bases and J 5 bases, leaving 7 bases between the germline ends. The CDR3 DNA reads TGTGCCAGCAGTGACGGGAGTACTGAAGCTTTCTTT. Protein sequence: CASSDGSTEAFF.

V is TRBV5-4 and J is TRBJ2-1; D possibly corresponds to TRBD1 (5 bases). This CDR3 has 13 residues. CDR1 and CDR2 from the germline V gene are SGHNT and YYREEE (reference sequence). V was clipped by 3 bases and J by 5 bases, with 9 bases between them. This chain's CDR3 is CASSSLGDNEQFF. CDR3 DNA: TGTGCCAGCAGCTCCCTAGGGGACAATGAGCAGTTCTTC.

The rearrangement joins TRBV5-1 to TRBJ1-4, with TRBD1 matching over 7 bases. Per the germline V gene, CDR1 is SGHRS and CDR2 is YFSETQ. The CDR3 is 13 amino acids. V was pared by 6 bases and J by 10 bases, with 9 bases of the junction left unmatched. CDR3 sequence: CASTTGTVGKLFF. The DNA of the CDR3 is TGCGCCAGCACGACCGGGACAGTAGGAAAACTGTTTTTT.

The V and J genes are TRBV4-1 and TRBJ1-5, with D hard to call. Trimming stripped 3 bases from V and 11 bases from J, with 14 bases between. This CDR3 comprises 13 residues. Germline V gene lookup returns CDR1 MGHRA and CDR2 YSYEKL. CDR3 residues: CASSQLAGLTQHF. The DNA for the CDR3 is TGCGCCAGCAGCCAGTTAGCCGGGTTGACCCAGCATTTT.

The chain combines TRBV2 with TRBJ1-1, with D tentatively TRBD1 (6 bases). Germline V lookup: CDR1 SNHLY, CDR2 FYNNEI. V was pared by 5 bases and J by 5 bases, with 12 bases between. The CDR3 covers 13 residues. The CDR3 spells CASSPRGRTEAFF. The CDR3 DNA reads as TGTGCCAGCAGTCCCAGGGGAAGAACTGAAGCTTTCTTT.

This clone is a singleton in its sample. This rearrangement joins TRBV5-1 to TRBJ2-1; 13 nucleotides match TRBD2. Germline CDR1 is SGHRS and CDR2 is YFSETQ. CDR3 size: 16 residues. The V and J ends lost 0 bases and 7 bases, in that order; junction bases with no gene match: 4. In DNA, the CDR3 is TGCGCCAGCAGCTTGGGGGGGACTAGCGGGGTAAATGAGCAGTTCTTC. Protein product: CASSLGGTSGVNEQFF.

The chain recombines TRBV18 with TRBJ1-2, with 8 bases matching TRBD1. The junction had 13 bases not matched to a gene; V was cut back by 3 bases and J by 4 bases. The CDR3 sequence is 17 residues long. Germline loops: CDR1 KGHSH, CDR2 LQKENI. CDR3 sequence: CASSPLGQGRGSYGYTF. The CDR3 coding sequence is TGTGCCAGCTCACCCCTCGGACAGGGAAGAGGGTCCTATGGCTACACCTTC.